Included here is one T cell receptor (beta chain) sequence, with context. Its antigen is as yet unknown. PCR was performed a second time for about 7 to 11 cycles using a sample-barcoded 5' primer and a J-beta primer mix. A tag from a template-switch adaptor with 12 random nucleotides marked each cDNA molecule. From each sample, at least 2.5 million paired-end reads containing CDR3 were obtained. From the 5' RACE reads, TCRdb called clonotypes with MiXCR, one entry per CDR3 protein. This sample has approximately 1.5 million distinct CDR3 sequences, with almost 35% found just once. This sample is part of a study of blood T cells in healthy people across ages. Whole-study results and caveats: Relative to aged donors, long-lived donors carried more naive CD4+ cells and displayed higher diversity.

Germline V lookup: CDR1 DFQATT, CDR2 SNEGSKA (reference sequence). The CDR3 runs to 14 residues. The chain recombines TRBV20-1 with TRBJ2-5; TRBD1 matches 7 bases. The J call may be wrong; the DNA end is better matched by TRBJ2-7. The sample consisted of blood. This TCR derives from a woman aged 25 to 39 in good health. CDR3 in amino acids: CSATLQRGQYEQYF. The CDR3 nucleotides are TGCAGTGCTACACTGCAGAGGGGGCAGTACGAGCAGTACTTC.